These 13 T cell receptor beta chains came from one sample sequenced in a study of cytomegalovirus exposure and HLA in healthy donors. The PCR was carried out with 60 Vbeta primers and 13 Jbeta primers. Only in-frame clones appear in the TCRdb table, and some are missing; sequencing was by immunoSEQ multiplex PCR. The sample has about 250,000 clones; 80% to 95% are singletons. The sample consisted of PBMCs. The origin of the receptors is a girl aged 2 to 10 in good health and CMV-seronegative.

V and J are TRBV19 and TRBJ2-3, with D perhaps matching TRBD2 (7 bases). Trimming pared 3 bases from V and 4 bases from J, leaving 11 bases between. The length of the CDR3 is 14 residues. Germline lookup yields CDR1 LNHDA and CDR2 SQIVND (reference sequence). CDR3 loop: CASSIGGGSDTQYF. CDR3 nucleotide sequence: TGTGCCAGTAGTATTGGGGGGGGCTCAGATACGCAGTATTTT.

The V and J genes are TRBV6-5 and TRBJ2-3; no clear D gene. CDR1 MNHEY and CDR2 SVGAGI come from the germline V gene. The CDR3 consists of 15 residues. V lost 4 bases and J 0 bases, leaving 11 bases between the germline ends. In DNA form, the CDR3 reads TGTGCCAGCAGTTCGCTAGTACCTAGCACAGATACGCAGTATTTT. Protein product: CASSSLVPSTDTQYF.

V and J are TRBV9 and TRBJ1-6; 9 bases match TRBD1. Per the germline V gene, CDR1 is SGDLS and CDR2 is YYNGEE. The V gene end was trimmed by 4 bases and the J gene end by 4 bases; junction bases not matched to a gene: 6. The CDR3 extends over 16 amino acids. CDR3 residues: CASSPGTGRYNSPLHF. CDR3 DNA: TGTGCCAGCAGCCCCGGGACAGGGCGATATAATTCACCCCTCCACTTT. Full variable domain (missing parts from reference TRBV9 and TRBJ1-6): DSGVTQTPKHLITATGQRVTLRCSPRSGDLSVYWYQQSLDQGLQFLIQYYNGEERAKGNILERFSAQQFPDLHSELNLSSLELGDSALYFCASSPGTGRYNSPLHFGNGTRLTVT.

The rearrangement joins TRBV18 to TRBJ2-5; 8 nucleotides line up with TRBD1. Per germline, CDR1 KGHSH and CDR2 LQKENI. This CDR3 contains 18 residues. J lost 3 bases, V lost 2 bases, and 14 bases had no gene match. CDR3 DNA: TGTGCCAGCTCACCAATTAGGCCCGACCAGACAGGGGAAGAGACCCAGTACTTC. This codes for CASSPIRPDQTGEETQYF. Drawing the rest from reference TRBV18 and TRBJ2-5, the complete variable domain is NAGVMQNPRHLVRRRGQEARLRCSPMKGHSHVYWYRQLPEEGLKFMVYLQKENIIDESGMPKERFSAEFPKEGPSILRIQQVVRGDSAAYFCASSPIRPDQTGEETQYFGPGTRLLVL.

The chain is built from TRBV7-9 and TRBJ1-5, with D hard to call. Trimming removed 4 bases at V and 4 bases at J, with 14 bases between. The CDR3 runs 15 residues. Germline CDR1 SEHNR, CDR2 FQNEAQ (reference sequence). The CDR3 here is CASSSHSDANQPQHF. DNA of the CDR3: TGTGCCAGCAGCTCTCACTCTGATGCAAATCAGCCCCAGCATTTT.

The CDR3 region has the DNA TGTGCCATCAGTAGGGGACAGGGCGGCCATCAGCCCCAGCATTTT. Translation: CAISRGQGGHQPQHF. The chain couples TRBV10-3 to TRBJ1-5, with 9 bases that match TRBD1. The junction had 7 bases not matched to a gene; V was cut back by 5 bases and J by 5 bases. CDR1 is ENHRY, CDR2 SYGVKD, per germline. The CDR3 is made up of 15 amino acids.

V and J are TRBV7-9 and TRBJ2-5; the D gene is possibly TRBD2 (6 bases). The CDR3 is 13 amino acids. Between the trimmed V and J ends, which lost 5 bases and 2 bases, there was a span of 9 bases. Germline CDR1 SEHNR, CDR2 FQNEAQ (reference sequence). CDR3 in amino acids: CASSGAGQETQYF. CDR3 in DNA: TGTGCCAGCAGCGGGGCGGGGCAAGAGACCCAGTACTTC.

The chain is built from TRBV4-2 and TRBJ2-5; 7 bases line up with TRBD2. The CDR3 runs 15 residues. V shed 4 bases and J 5 bases; nucleotides not matched to a gene: 10. Per the germline V gene, CDR1 is LGHNA and CDR2 is YNFKEQ. The CDR3 bases are TGTGCCAGCAGCCGAGCACCTGCGGGGGTGGAGACCCAGTACTTC. Translating gives CASSRAPAGVETQYF.

The J gene is TRBJ2-1, the V gene TRBV27; D uncertain. V was clipped by 3 bases and J by 6 bases, with 12 bases between them. Germline CDR1 MNHEY, CDR2 SMNVEV (reference sequence). The length of the CDR3 is 14 residues. The CDR3 nucleotides read TGTGCCAGCAGTTTTGAGCCCGGCGGCAATGAGCAGTTCTTC. Its protein is CASSFEPGGNEQFF.

As for this clone: Here the CDR3 omits its conserved ending phenylalanine or tryptophan, so a read error is the likely source. The chain has TRBV10-2 and TRBJ2-3, with D unresolved. Germline loops: CDR1 WSHSY, CDR2 SAAADI. The CDR3 loop spans 14 amino acids. V dropped 4 bases and J dropped 2 bases, with 10 bases sitting between them. The CDR3 protein is CASSVKPTTDTQYS. CDR3 nucleotides: TGCGCCAGCAGTGTCAAACCCACCACAGATACGCAGTATTCT.

The chain links TRBV7-9 to TRBJ2-5, with 13 bases matching TRBD2. The germline gives CDR1 SEHNR, CDR2 FQNEAQ (reference sequence). V shed 4 bases and J 1 base; nucleotides not matched to a gene: 0. The CDR3 has 15 residues. CDR3 residues: CASSWTSGSQETQYF. CDR3 nucleotide sequence: TGTGCCAGCAGCTGGACTAGCGGGAGCCAAGAGACCCAGTACTTC.

The CDR3 loop is CASSPAASGSYEQYF. The CDR3 DNA sequence: TGTGCCAGCAGTCCTGCGGCTAGCGGGAGCTACGAGCAGTACTTC. The chain links TRBV27 to TRBJ2-7, with TRBD2 matching 10 bases. Germline V gene sequence: CDR1 MNHEY, CDR2 SMNVEV (reference sequence). CDR3 length: 15 amino acids. J was trimmed by 3 bases and V by 5 bases; bases with no gene match: 7.

J is TRBJ2-1 and V is TRBV30, with D tentatively TRBD1 (5 bases). CDR1 and CDR2 (germline): GTSNPN, SVGIG (reference sequence). The CDR3 covers 12 residues. Trimming removed 3 bases at V and 4 bases at J, with 7 bases between. This chain's CDR3 is CAWRDTYNEQFF. In DNA form, the CDR3 reads TGTGCCTGGAGGGACACGTACAATGAGCAGTTCTTC.